This paragraph reports one TCR beta chain. Its binding antigen is unknown. Per-nucleotide qualities are absent, and no much larger clonotype sits a single base away. The data were taken from a study of blood T cell repertoires in COVID-19 (dated by TCRdb to the early 2020s). Context from the whole study: Samples from collaborators originated in the United States, Italy and Spain and spanned both the acute and convalescent phases of COVID-19. Samples were obtained from the ongoing ImmuneRACE study (first 160 participants) and from approximately 1,200 subjects provided by 6 global collaborators. HLA class I and class II types, where available, came from metadata supplied by the sample provider rather than from assay-based typing. Deeply sampled blood TCRbeta repertoires from subjects exposed to, actively infected with, or recovered from COVID-19 were included in the dataset. The repertoires were released in a freely available public database intended as a resource for research on the immune response to SARS-CoV-2. Sample metadata almost always included a de-identified subject ID, COVID-19 status, age in years and sex. The material from the prospective study consisted of cDNA or gDNA derived from T cells, B-cell-depleted T cells, or PBMCs. Overall study outcomes, separate from this receptor: Clinical and demographic metadata were provided uncurated, with the amount varying by source and participant.

Collaborating institutions collected whole blood in K2EDTA tubes following their own protocols. Collaborator samples were shipped for TCRbeta analysis as frozen whole blood, isolated PBMCs, or DNA extracted from either sample type. The germline V gene (reference sequence) sets CDR1 to DFQATT and CDR2 to SNEGSKA. V and J are truncated by 3 bases and 1 base respectively, leaving an intervening sequence of 10 bases. Inclusive of the bounding cysteine and phenylalanine, the CDR3 is 14 residues long. Only the CDR3 DNA stays, 42 bases, in frame from base 1. The immunoSEQ Assay, a bias-controlled multiplex PCR, was used to amplify TCRbeta CDR3 regions from genomic DNA. Processing in the source paper ran as follows. Within the assay, amplification of reference gene primers was used to estimate how many nucleated cells each sample contained. Sequence reads were collapsed and filtered to measure the absolute abundance of every unique TCRbeta CDR3 rearrangement. For each sample, productive Simpson clonality was calculated as the square root of Simpson's diversity index over productive rearrangements. The clones in this table, taken by TCRdb from immuneACCESS, are in-frame only. Not every clone is retained; where verified, under half of the shortfall comes from an unresolved V gene, and the cause of the rest is unknown. V and J calls and clone size follow that table, whereas D and trimming were derived from the DNA. The sample profile shows some 200,000 clones; around 81% of them were found once. Of the sample, approximately 2.5% falls within the top ten clones.

This TCR was sampled from a woman aged 60-75 years with acute or convalescent COVID-19. The rearranged segments are TRBV20-1 and TRBJ1-5; a tentative D match to TRBD1 spans 5 bases. Sequencing was performed on peripheral blood. The DNA reads as follows: TGCAGTGCTAGTTTGGGGCCGAGCAATCAGCCCCAGCATTTT. Translated, it gives CSASLGPSNQPQHF.